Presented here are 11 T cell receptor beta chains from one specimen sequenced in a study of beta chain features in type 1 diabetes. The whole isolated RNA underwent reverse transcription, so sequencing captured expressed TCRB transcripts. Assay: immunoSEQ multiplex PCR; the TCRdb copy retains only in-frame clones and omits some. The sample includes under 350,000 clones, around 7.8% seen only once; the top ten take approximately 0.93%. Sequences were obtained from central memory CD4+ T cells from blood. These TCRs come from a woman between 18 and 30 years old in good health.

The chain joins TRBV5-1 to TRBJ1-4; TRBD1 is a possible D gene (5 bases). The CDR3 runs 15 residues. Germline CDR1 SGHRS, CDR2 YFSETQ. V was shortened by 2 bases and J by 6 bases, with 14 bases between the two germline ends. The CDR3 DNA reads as TGCGCCAGCAGCTTCGGGACGGGCCGGTATGAAAAACTGTTTTTT. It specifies CASSFGTGRYEKLFF. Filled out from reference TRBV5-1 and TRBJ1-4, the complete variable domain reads KAGVTQTPRYLIKTRGQQVTLSCSPISGHRSVSWYQQTPGQGLQFLFEYFSETQRNKGNFPGRFSGRQFSNSRSEMNVSTLELGDSALYLCASSFGTGRYEKLFFGSGTQLSVL.

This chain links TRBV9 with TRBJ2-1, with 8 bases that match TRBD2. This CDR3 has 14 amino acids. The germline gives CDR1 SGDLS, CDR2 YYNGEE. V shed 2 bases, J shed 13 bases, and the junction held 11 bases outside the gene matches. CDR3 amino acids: CASSVGGAGVPQFF. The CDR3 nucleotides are TGTGCCAGCAGCGTTGGGGGAGCGGGGGTTCCACAGTTCTTC. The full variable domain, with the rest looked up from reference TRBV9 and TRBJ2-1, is DSGVTQTPKHLITATGQRVTLRCSPRSGDLSVYWYQQSLDQGLQFLIQYYNGEERAKGNILERFSAQQFPDLHSELNLSSLELGDSALYFCASSVGGAGVPQFFGPGTRLTVL.

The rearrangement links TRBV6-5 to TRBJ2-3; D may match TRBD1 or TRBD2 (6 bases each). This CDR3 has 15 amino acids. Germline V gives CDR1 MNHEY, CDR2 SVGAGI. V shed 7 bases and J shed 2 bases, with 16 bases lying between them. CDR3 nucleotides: TGTGCCAGCAAGGGGGGAGAAAGGGCCACAGATACGCAGTATTTT. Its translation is CASKGGERATDTQYF.

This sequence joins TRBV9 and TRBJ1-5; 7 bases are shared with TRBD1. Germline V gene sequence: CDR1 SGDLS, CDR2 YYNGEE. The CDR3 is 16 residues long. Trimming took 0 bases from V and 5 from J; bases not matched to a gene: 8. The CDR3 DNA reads TGTGCCAGCAGCGTAGGTCCAGGGGGGACCTATCAGCCCCAGCATTTT. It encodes CASSVGPGGTYQPQHF.

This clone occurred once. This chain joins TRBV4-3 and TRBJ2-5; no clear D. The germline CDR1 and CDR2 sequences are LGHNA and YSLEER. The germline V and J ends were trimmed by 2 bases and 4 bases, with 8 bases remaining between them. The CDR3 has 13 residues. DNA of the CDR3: TGCGCCAGCAGCCAAAACTGGCGAGAGACCCAGTACTTC. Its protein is CASSQNWRETQYF.

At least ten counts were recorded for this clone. CDR3 nucleotides: TGTGCCAGCAGCAGACAGGGTAGATACACTGAAGCTTTCTTT. Translation: CASSRQGRYTEAFF. The J gene is TRBJ1-1, the V gene TRBV21-1; TRBD1, the table's D call, was not compared with the DNA. TRBV21-1 is marked as a pseudogene. This CDR3 is built from 14 residues.

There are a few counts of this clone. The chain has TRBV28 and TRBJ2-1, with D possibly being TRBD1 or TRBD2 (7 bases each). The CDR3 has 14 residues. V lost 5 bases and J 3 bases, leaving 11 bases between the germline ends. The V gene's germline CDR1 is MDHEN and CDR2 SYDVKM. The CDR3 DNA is TGTGCCAGCAGTAGCGGGACAGACTACAATGAGCAGTTCTTC. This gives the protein CASSSGTDYNEQFF. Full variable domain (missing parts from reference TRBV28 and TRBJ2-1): DVKVTQSSRYLVKRTGEKVFLECVQDMDHENMFWYRQDPGLGLRLIYFSYDVKMKEKGDIPEGYSVSREKKERFSLILESASTNQTSMYLCASSSGTDYNEQFFGPGTRLTVL.

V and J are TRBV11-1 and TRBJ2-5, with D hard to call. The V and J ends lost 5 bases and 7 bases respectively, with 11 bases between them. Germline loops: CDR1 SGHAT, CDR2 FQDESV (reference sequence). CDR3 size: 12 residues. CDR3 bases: TGTGCCAGCAGCCCACTGGTGGGGACCCAGTACTTC. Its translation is CASSPLVGTQYF.

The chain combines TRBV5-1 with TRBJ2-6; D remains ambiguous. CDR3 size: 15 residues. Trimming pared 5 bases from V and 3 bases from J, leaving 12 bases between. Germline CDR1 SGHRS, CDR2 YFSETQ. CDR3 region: CASRHTMGGANVLTF. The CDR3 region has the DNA TGCGCCAGCAGGCACACAATGGGTGGGGCCAACGTCCTGACTTTC.

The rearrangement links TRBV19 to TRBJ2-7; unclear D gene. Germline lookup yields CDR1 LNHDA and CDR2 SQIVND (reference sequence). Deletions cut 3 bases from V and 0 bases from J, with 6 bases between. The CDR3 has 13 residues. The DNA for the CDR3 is TGTGCCAGTAGTATGGGATACTCCTACGAGCAGTACTTC. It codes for CASSMGYSYEQYF.

The CDR3 DNA sequence: TGTGCCAGCTCAACGGGCGTTAACACTGAAGCTTTCTTT. As protein: CASSTGVNTEAFF. V and J are TRBV18 and TRBJ1-1; D not resolved. Germline loops: CDR1 KGHSH, CDR2 LQKENI. V lost 5 bases and J lost 2, with 9 bases in between. The CDR3 extends over 13 amino acids.